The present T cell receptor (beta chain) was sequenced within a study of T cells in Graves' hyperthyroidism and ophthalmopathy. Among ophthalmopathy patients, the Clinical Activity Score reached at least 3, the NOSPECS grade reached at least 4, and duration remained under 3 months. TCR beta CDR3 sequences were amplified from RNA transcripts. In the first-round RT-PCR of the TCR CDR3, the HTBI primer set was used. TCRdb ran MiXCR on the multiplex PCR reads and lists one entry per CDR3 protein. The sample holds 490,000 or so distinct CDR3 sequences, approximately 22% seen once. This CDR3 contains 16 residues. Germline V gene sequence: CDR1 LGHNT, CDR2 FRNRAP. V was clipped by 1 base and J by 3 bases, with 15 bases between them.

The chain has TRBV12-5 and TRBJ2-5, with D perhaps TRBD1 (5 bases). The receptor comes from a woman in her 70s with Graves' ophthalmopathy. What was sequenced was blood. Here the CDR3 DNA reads TGTGCTAGTGGTTTGGAGAGTGGCAGGGCAAAAGAGACCCAGTACTTC. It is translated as CASGLESGRAKETQYF.